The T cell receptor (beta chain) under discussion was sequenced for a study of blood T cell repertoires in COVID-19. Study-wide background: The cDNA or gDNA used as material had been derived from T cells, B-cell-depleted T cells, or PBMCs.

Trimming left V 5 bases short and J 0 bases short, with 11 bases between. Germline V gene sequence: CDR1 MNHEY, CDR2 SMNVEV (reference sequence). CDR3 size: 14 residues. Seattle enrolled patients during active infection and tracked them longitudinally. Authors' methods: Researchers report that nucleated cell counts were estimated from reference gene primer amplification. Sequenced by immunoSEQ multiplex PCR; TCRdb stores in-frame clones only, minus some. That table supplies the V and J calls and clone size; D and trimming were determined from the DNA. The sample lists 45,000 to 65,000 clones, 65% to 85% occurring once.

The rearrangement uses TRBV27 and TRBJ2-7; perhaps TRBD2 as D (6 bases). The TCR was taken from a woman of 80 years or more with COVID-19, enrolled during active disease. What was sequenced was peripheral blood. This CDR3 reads CASSTLASSYEQYF. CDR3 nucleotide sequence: TGTGCCAGCAGTACGCTAGCGTCCTCCTACGAGCAGTACTTC.